The 24 T cell receptor beta chains below all came from one sample that was sequenced in a study of blood T cell repertoires in COVID-19. Profiling relied on immunoSEQ multiplex PCR, and the TCRdb table lists in-frame clones only, not all of them. The sample consists of a few hundred thousand clones, 88% of them appearing once. The source material was peripheral blood. The receptors were sampled from a woman in her thirties with acute or convalescent COVID-19.

The chain couples TRBV12-3 or TRBV12-4 to TRBJ2-5, with 8 nucleotides matching TRBD1. This CDR3 has 13 residues. Germline trimming cut 4 bases from V and 6 bases from J; bases unmatched to any gene: 4. In DNA form, the CDR3 reads TGTGCCAGCAGTTCCCGACAGGGGCAGACCCAGTACTTC. Encoded protein: CASSSRQGQTQYF.

This chain joins TRBV7-3 and TRBJ2-2; 13 nucleotides line up with TRBD2. The V gene end was trimmed by 2 bases and the J gene end by 6 bases; junction bases not matched to a gene: 6. Looked up from germline, CDR1 is SGHTA and CDR2 is FQGTGA. CDR3 size: 17 residues. CDR3 sequence reads: CASSLLRGLAGPGELFF. Here the CDR3 DNA reads TGTGCCAGCAGCTTACTACGGGGACTAGCGGGACCCGGGGAGCTGTTTTTT.

J is TRBJ1-2 and V is TRBV7-2; no clear D. The V end lost 5 bases, the J end lost 8 bases, and 18 bases lay between the germline ends. The CDR3 has 14 amino acids. CDR1 and CDR2 from the germline V gene are SGHTA and FQGNSA. CDR3 in DNA: TGTGCCAGCAGCCCGATCGGCGGTTCTGGAGGCTACACCTTC. Protein sequence: CASSPIGGSGGYTF.

This chain uses TRBV7-6 with TRBJ2-2; TRBD1 agrees at 7 bases. The J segment lost 7 bases and the V segment lost 5 bases, leaving 10 bases of the junction unmatched. CDR3 length: 15 residues. Per germline, CDR1 SGHVS and CDR2 FNYEAQ. CDR3 protein: CASSPVTGVVGELFF. CDR3 sequence (DNA): TGTGCCAGCAGCCCCGTAACAGGGGTAGTCGGGGAGCTGTTTTTT.

The count of this clone is one. The gene calls are TRBV6-5 and TRBJ1-5; 8 bases agree with TRBD1. CDR1 and CDR2 from the germline V gene are MNHEY and SVGAGI. The trim removed 5 bases at V and 5 bases at J, leaving 8 bases unmatched. CDR3 length equals 15 residues. CDR3 bases: TGTGCCAGCAGTCACGGACAGGGTGGGGATCAGCCCCAGCATTTT. This codes for CASSHGQGGDQPQHF.

The chain links TRBV19 to TRBJ2-7, with a weak D call TRBD1 (6 bases). The CDR3 extends over 14 amino acids. The V end was cut by 5 bases, the J end by 2 bases, with 13 bases between. In germline, CDR1 is LNHDA, CDR2 SQIVND (reference sequence). CDR3 sequence (DNA): TGTGCCAGTAGTTTCCAGGGGACCACCTACGAGCAGTACTTC. This encodes CASSFQGTTYEQYF.

The chain has TRBV14 and TRBJ1-2; TRBD1 matches 9 bases. J was trimmed by 5 bases and V by 4 bases; bases with no gene match: 8. Per germline, CDR1 SGHDN and CDR2 FVKESK. The CDR3 consists of 15 residues. CDR3 DNA: TGTGCCAGCAGCCGCCGGGACAGGGCGAGATATGGCTACACCTTC. Translation: CASSRRDRARYGYTF.

This clone was detected a few times. This rearrangement joins TRBV27 to TRBJ2-5; 15 bases are a match to TRBD2. Germline CDR1 is MNHEY and CDR2 is SMNVEV (reference sequence). This CDR3 is built from 20 residues. V dropped 6 bases and J dropped 5; count of bases not matched to a gene: 19. CDR3 nucleotide sequence: TGTGCCAGCAGATCAGGCCCGGGACTAGCGGGAGGATGGCGCTGGGAGACCCAGTACTTC. This codes for CASRSGPGLAGGWRWETQYF.

The rearrangement joins TRBV5-1 to TRBJ1-4; 9 bases align to TRBD1. The CDR3 runs to 15 residues. Per germline, CDR1 SGHRS and CDR2 YFSETQ. J was trimmed by 2 bases and V by 4 bases; bases with no gene match: 3. CDR3 in amino acids: CASSLGTGTNEKLFF. CDR3 bases: TGCGCCAGCAGCCTAGGGACAGGGACTAATGAAAAACTGTTTTTT.

CDR3 sequence reads: CASSRDMANTGELFF. The CDR3 nucleotides read TGTGCCAGCAGCCGCGACATGGCGAACACCGGGGAGCTGTTTTTT. The J gene is TRBJ2-2, the V gene TRBV6-4; D gene uncertain. V lost 6 bases and J 0 bases, leaving 11 bases between the germline ends. CDR1 MRHNA and CDR2 SNTAGT come from the germline V gene. The CDR3 runs to 15 residues.

The V call is TRBV24-1, the J call TRBJ2-1, with TRBD1 matching 8 bases. Germline V gene data show CDR1 as KGHDR and CDR2 as SFDVKD. J gave up 0 bases and V 12 bases, and 12 bases lay outside the gene matches. This CDR3 spans 16 amino acids. The DNA for the CDR3 is TGTGCCGCCCACCCAGGGGGCCCCAGCTCCTACAATGAGCAGTTCTTC. It translates to CAAHPGGPSSYNEQFF.

V usage is TRBV24-1 and J usage is TRBJ2-5, with 9 bases identical to TRBD2. Germline assignment: CDR1 KGHDR and CDR2 SFDVKD. With 4 bases clipped from V and 3 bases from J, the junction kept 5 bases outside the gene matches. The CDR3 contains 15 residues. CDR3 region: CATSDPSGAKETQYF. Written as DNA, the CDR3 is TGTGCCACCAGTGACCCTAGCGGGGCAAAAGAGACCCAGTACTTC.

This chain uses TRBV12-5 with TRBJ1-3, with 12 bases aligning to TRBD1. The germline V gene has CDR1 LGHNT and CDR2 FRNRAP. The CDR3 length is 19 residues. The junction had 6 bases not matched to a gene; V was cut back by 0 bases and J by 0 bases. This CDR3 reads CASGLVLGTGGLSGNTIYF. In DNA form, the CDR3 reads TGTGCTAGTGGTTTGGTACTGGGGACAGGGGGCCTCTCTGGAAACACCATATATTTT.

The chain uses TRBV5-1 and TRBJ2-1; D may be TRBD2 (6 bases). V lost 0 bases and J lost 4, with 11 bases in between. Germline V lookup: CDR1 SGHRS, CDR2 YFSETQ. The CDR3 length is 15 residues. The CDR3, as DNA: TGCGCCAGCAGCTTGGAGGCTAGCGATTACAATGAGCAGTTCTTC. The encoded protein is CASSLEASDYNEQFF.

V usage is TRBV25-1 and J usage is TRBJ1-2; no clear D. The CDR3 has 15 residues. Trimming removed 3 bases at V and 5 bases at J, with 16 bases between. CDR1 and CDR2 (germline): MGHDK, SYGVNS. The CDR3, as DNA: TGTGCCAGCAGTGACCGGTGGGCCTCGGGGTATGGCTACACCTTC. The encoded protein is CASSDRWASGYGYTF.

The chain couples TRBV6-5 to TRBJ1-6; perhaps TRBD1 as D (5 bases). The CDR3 totals 15 residues. The V end was cut by 8 bases, the J end by 6 bases, with 17 bases between. Germline V gene data show CDR1 as MNHEY and CDR2 as SVGAGI. The CDR3 sequence: CASCRGLTVNSPLHF. In nucleotides, the CDR3 is TGTGCCAGCTGTAGGGGCCTTACTGTTAATTCACCCCTCCACTTT.

V usage is TRBV30 and J usage is TRBJ2-7; 7 bases match TRBD1. The CDR3 consists of 15 residues. CDR1 is GTSNPN, CDR2 SVGIG, per germline (reference sequence). The ends lost 4 bases at V and 2 bases at J; junction bases unmatched: 11. This chain's CDR3 is CAWTVRGPKTYEQYF. The CDR3 DNA reads TGTGCCTGGACCGTGAGGGGGCCCAAAACCTACGAGCAGTACTTC.

V gene TRBV19 combines with J gene TRBJ2-7; 7 bases are a match to TRBD2. Per germline, CDR1 LNHDA and CDR2 SQIVND (reference sequence). V trimming: 4 bases; J trimming: 4 bases; junction bases outside the gene matches: 13. CDR3 length equals 16 residues. CDR3 sequence: CASSSPRGGSRYEQYF. The CDR3 DNA reads TGTGCCAGTAGTAGTCCAAGGGGCGGGAGTAGGTACGAGCAGTACTTC.

The chain couples TRBV29-1 to TRBJ2-6; D remains unclear. CDR1 is SQVTM, CDR2 ANQGSEA, per germline. The CDR3 consists of 14 residues. The V gene lost 4 bases and the J gene lost 0 bases, with 7 bases spanning the gap. CDR3 amino acids: CSVVVSSGANVLTF. Here the CDR3 DNA reads TGCAGCGTTGTAGTGAGCTCTGGGGCCAACGTCCTGACTTTC.

The chain is built from TRBV29-1 and TRBJ2-7; 8 bases fit TRBD1. In germline, CDR1 is SQVTM, CDR2 ANQGSEA. The CDR3 sequence is 12 residues long. V trimming: 6 bases; J trimming: 3 bases; junction bases outside the gene matches: 4. CDR3 nucleotides: TGCAGCGTGACAGGGACAGGCTACGAGCAGTACTTC. Protein: CSVTGTGYEQYF.

V is TRBV11-3 and J is TRBJ2-5; 8 nucleotides agree with TRBD2. CDR1 is SGHNT and CDR2 is YENEEA in the germline V gene. The CDR3 runs 16 residues. With V trimmed by 5 bases and J by 5 bases, 13 bases remained unmatched. The DNA of the CDR3 is TGTGCCAGCAGCCCCCGTGGGGGACTAGTGGTGGAGACCCAGTACTTC. Its translation is CASSPRGGLVVETQYF.

The CDR3 loop reads CASSVTVTASYGQGNGYTF. In nucleotides, the CDR3 is TGTGCCAGCAGCGTAACGGTAACAGCTTCATATGGCCAAGGTAATGGCTACACCTTC. This chain uses TRBV9 with TRBJ1-2; D is ambiguous. The germline CDR1 and CDR2 sequences are SGDLS and YYNGEE. The CDR3 spans 19 residues. Trimming pared 1 base from V and 6 bases from J, leaving 28 bases between.

This clone was detected only a few times. This chain links TRBV30 with TRBJ1-6; D uncertain. V was pared by 5 bases and J by 4 bases, with 9 bases between. The length of the CDR3 is 13 residues. Germline CDR1 is GTSNPN and CDR2 is SVGIG (reference sequence). CDR3 DNA sequence: TGTGCCTGGCCCCCGGGTTATAATTCACCCCTCCACTTT. The encoded protein is CAWPPGYNSPLHF.

J is TRBJ2-7 and V is TRBV18; D not certain. Germline CDR1 KGHSH, CDR2 LQKENI. Trimming left V 5 bases short and J 0 bases short, with 17 bases between. The CDR3 has 16 amino acids. The CDR3 region has the DNA TGTGCCAGCTCATCCAATCCGACTGGAAGCTCCTACGAGCAGTACTTC. Translation gives CASSSNPTGSSYEQYF.